This entry features one T cell receptor (beta chain) sequence. Other DNA sequences in the same sample also yield this CDR3. These data belong to a study of blood T cell repertoires in COVID-19. At the level of the study: Sample material is recorded as cDNA or gDNA derived from T cells, B-cell-depleted T cells, or PBMCs.

Sequenced by immunoSEQ multiplex PCR; TCRdb stores in-frame clones only, minus some. The sample yields 470,000 or so clones, roughly 90% seen once. The V and J ends lost 0 bases and 6 bases respectively, with 5 bases between them. The CDR3 has 13 residues. CDR1 is LNHNV and CDR2 is YYDKDF in the germline V gene (reference sequence). The sequence came from a woman aged 30 to 39 with acute or convalescent COVID-19. The sample taken for sequencing was peripheral blood. This chain joins TRBV15 and TRBJ2-2; D is uncertain. This CDR3 is CATSRDPAGELFF. The DNA for the CDR3 is TGTGCCACCAGCAGAGATCCTGCCGGGGAGCTGTTTTTT.